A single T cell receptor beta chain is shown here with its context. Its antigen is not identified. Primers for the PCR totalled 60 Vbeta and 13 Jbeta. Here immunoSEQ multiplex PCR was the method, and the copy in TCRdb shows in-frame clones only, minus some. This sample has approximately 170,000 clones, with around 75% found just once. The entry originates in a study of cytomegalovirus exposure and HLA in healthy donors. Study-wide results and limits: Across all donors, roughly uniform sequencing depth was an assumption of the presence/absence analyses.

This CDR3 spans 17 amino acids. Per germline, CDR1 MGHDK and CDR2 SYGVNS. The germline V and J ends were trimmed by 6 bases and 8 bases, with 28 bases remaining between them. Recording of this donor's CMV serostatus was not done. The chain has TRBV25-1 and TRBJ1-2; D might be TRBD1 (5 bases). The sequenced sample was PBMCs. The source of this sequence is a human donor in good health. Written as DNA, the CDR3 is TGTGCCAGCAGCGCGGGGACGGCAGGAAATAAAAAAGGCGGCTACACCTTC. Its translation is CASSAGTAGNKKGGYTF.